Sequencing of this TCR beta chain was carried out in a study of control samples from healthy donors and cancer patients. Here immunoSEQ multiplex PCR was the method, and the copy in TCRdb shows in-frame clones only, minus some. In the table there are around 6,100 clones, over 60% of which are singletons. Trimming cost V 4 bases and J 2 bases; bases outside gene matches: 10. Germline values: CDR1 SNHLY, CDR2 FYNNEI. There are 17 residues in the CDR3. The chain carries TRBV2 and TRBJ1-4, with TRBD1 identical over 7 bases. The TCR comes from a male donor with melanoma. Sequenced: formalin-fixed, paraffin-embedded tissue. The CDR3 region is CASSGDSQRSTNEKLFF. The CDR3 DNA sequence: TGTGCCAGCAGTGGGGACAGCCAGAGATCGACTAATGAAAAACTGTTTTTT.